Listed below are T cell receptor beta chains from one sample, sequenced in a study of OX40 agonist ivuxolimab in advanced cancers. TCRdb's copy holds only in-frame clones and misses some; the assay was immunoSEQ multiplex PCR. The sample yields tens of thousands of clones, over 75% seen once. Sequencing was performed on CD4+ or CD8+ T cells sorted from blood, taken in a trial of the OX40 agonist ivuxolimab. These receptors all come from an adult with an advanced solid tumor such as melanoma, head and neck, liver or kidney cancer. Both conserved end residues are part of each CDR3. The order of the fields is clone size, V gene, D gene, J gene, CDR3 DNA, CDR3 protein. D genes are given only for firm matches. Clone size is shown for a subset of rows, as once, few, many or a class of expanded clone.

>-|TRBV9|-|TRBJ2-7
TGTGCCAGCAGCCCCCGGATTTACGAGCAGTACTTC
CASSPRIYEQYF
>-|TRBV6-6|-|TRBJ2-5
TGTGCCACTAGTGACGGACACGGGTGGCAAGAGACCCAGTACTTC
CATSDGHGWQETQYF
>once|TRBV7-9|-|TRBJ2-5
TGTGCCAGCAGCAGGAGGGACACCCTCTGGGAGACCCAGTACTTC
CASSRRDTLWETQYF
>-|TRBV5-1|-|TRBJ2-7
TGCGCCAGCAGCATATACTCCCCGGGGACACCATCCTACGAGCAGTACTTC
CASSIYSPGTPSYEQYF
>-|TRBV19|TRBD1|TRBJ1-5
TGTGCCAGTAGTATAGGGACAGGGGATACGCAGCCCCAGCATTTT
CASSIGTGDTQPQHF
>-|TRBV6-1|-|TRBJ2-7
TGTGCCAGCAGTAGCCGCAGGGAGGCCGAGCAGTACTTC
CASSSRREAEQYF
>-|TRBV6-1|-|TRBJ2-1
TGTGCCAGCAGTTTCCTCCCGGACGGTAACAATGAGCAGTTCTTC
CASSFLPDGNNEQFF
>-|TRBV19|-|TRBJ2-3
TGTGCCAGTAGTATAGAGTTCTCCGGCGGAGATACGCAGTATTTT
CASSIEFSGGDTQYF
>-|TRBV6-5|-|TRBJ1-6
TGTGCCAGCAGTTTCCAGGGGAGCTCCTATAATTCACCCCTCCACTTT
CASSFQGSSYNSPLHF
>-|TRBV7-2|TRBD1|TRBJ1-1
TGTGCCAGCAGCCAATCTACAGGGGGAGCTTTCTTT
CASSQSTGGAFF
>-|TRBV2|TRBD2|TRBJ2-5
TGTGCCAGCAGTGAAAGCGGGGGGAACCAAGAGACCCAGTACTTC
CASSESGGNQETQYF
>-|TRBV12-5|-|TRBJ2-1
TGTGCTAGTGGTTTGGTAGGCAATGAGCAGTTCTTC
CASGLVGNEQFF
>-|TRBV7-8|TRBD1|TRBJ1-2
TGTGCCAGCAGCGCCCTGGACAGGGGTGGCTACACCTTC
CASSALDRGGYTF
>-|TRBV9|TRBD1|TRBJ2-2
TGTGCCAGCAGCCCCCGGGACAGTAGGAACACCGGGGAGCTGTTTTTT
CASSPRDSRNTGELFF
>-|TRBV6-1|TRBD2|TRBJ2-7
TGTGCCACTCGAGCGGGAGGCGAGCAGTACTTC
CATRAGGEQYF
>-|TRBV30|-|TRBJ2-3
TGTGCCTGGAGTGTAGTGGGAGATACGCAGTATTTT
CAWSVVGDTQYF
>-|TRBV4-1|TRBD1|TRBJ2-7
TGCGCCAGCAGCCTCTACTGGGACAGGGCTTACGAGCAGTACTTC
CASSLYWDRAYEQYF
>-|TRBV6-4|-|TRBJ1-6
TGTGCCAGCAGTGAACGGGGTCAGATCTATAATTCACCCCTCCACTTT
CASSERGQIYNSPLHF
>-|TRBV7-3|-|TRBJ1-1
TGTGCCAGCAGCGCTCTTCCACCCAGGGGCACTGAAGCTTTCTTT
CASSALPPRGTEAFF
>-|TRBV9|-|TRBJ1-4
TGTGCCAGCAGCGCGGGGGACGGAACAAATGAAAAACTGTTTTTT
CASSAGDGTNEKLFF
>-|TRBV5-6|-|TRBJ1-2
TGTGCCAGCGGGCCCGCCGACTATGGCTACACCTTC
CASGPADYGYTF
>-|TRBV7-2|TRBD2|TRBJ2-1
TGTGCCAGCAGTTCGGGACTAGCCTACAATGAGCAGTTCTTC
CASSSGLAYNEQFF
>-|TRBV19|-|TRBJ2-5
TGTGCCAGTGCCCTCGGGGGCCAAGAGACCCAGTACTTC
CASALGGQETQYF
>-|TRBV18|-|TRBJ2-7
TGTGCCAGCTCACGAGGGACGGATTCCTACGAGCAGTACTTC
CASSRGTDSYEQYF
>-|TRBV29-1|TRBD1|TRBJ2-3
TGCAGCGTGGGAACGGACAGGGTGAGCGCAGATACGCAGTATTTT
CSVGTDRVSADTQYF
>-|TRBV7-2|TRBD1|TRBJ1-5
TGTGCCAGCAGCGCCCAGGGGGCTGGGCAGCCCCAGCATTTT
CASSAQGAGQPQHF
>-|TRBV2|TRBD1|TRBJ2-7
TGTGCCAGCAGCCGACAGGGTGAGCAGTACTTC
CASSRQGEQYF
>once|TRBV10-3|-|TRBJ1-5
TGTGCCATCAGTGTTGGCAGAGATCAGCCCCAGCATTTT
CAISVGRDQPQHF
>-|TRBV2|-|TRBJ2-3
TGTGCCAGCAGTCTGGGGGCAGGAACCGATACGCAGTATTTT
CASSLGAGTDTQYF
>-|TRBV28|-|TRBJ1-3
TGTGCCAGCAAGCCAGGACACATCTCTGGAAACACCATATATTTT
CASKPGHISGNTIYF
>once|TRBV5-1|-|TRBJ2-5
TGCGCCAGCAGCTTGGCAGGGCAGACTCAAGAGACCCAGTACTTC
CASSLAGQTQETQYF
>-|TRBV2|TRBD2|TRBJ2-3
TGTGCCAGCCTTGACTTGGGCGGGGGGGCCTCCACAGATACGCAGTATTTT
CASLDLGGGASTDTQYF
>-|TRBV5-4|-|TRBJ1-1
TGTGCCAGCAGCTTGGGGGGGGGACCGACGAACACTGAAGCTTTCTTT
CASSLGGGPTNTEAFF
>-|TRBV6-5|-|TRBJ1-1
TGTGCCAGCAGTTTGGCCTCGGTGAACACTGAAGCTTTCTTT
CASSLASVNTEAFF
>-|TRBV5-4|-|TRBJ2-5
TGTGCCAGCAGCGCAACGGGCCGTGAAGTTCAAGAGACCCAGTACTTC
CASSATGREVQETQYF
>-|TRBV11-2|TRBD1|TRBJ2-2
TGTGCCAGCAGCCCTTATAGGGGGCCAGGGACCGGGGAGCTGTTTTTT
CASSPYRGPGTGELFF
>-|TRBV2|-|TRBJ2-1
TGTGCCAGAGGAAGTCCATTGAACAGCGCTAATGAGCAGTTCTTC
CARGSPLNSANEQFF
>-|TRBV19|TRBD2|TRBJ2-1
TGTGCCAGTAGTGGCACTAGCGGGGGGGTATTATTCTTC
CASSGTSGGVLFF
>-|TRBV30|-|TRBJ1-6
TGTGCCTGGAGGGGGCAGGGGTCACCCCTCCACTTT
CAWRGQGSPLHF
>-|TRBV6-4|TRBD2|TRBJ2-1
TGTGCCAGCAGTGATCGTGGAGCGGGGGGGCCGGGTGAGCAGTTCTTC
CASSDRGAGGPGEQFF
>-|TRBV10-1|-|TRBJ2-7
TGCGCCAGCCCGAGGGGCCGGGACCCTTCCTACGAGCAGTACTTC
CASPRGRDPSYEQYF
>-|TRBV7-2|TRBD2|TRBJ2-2
TGTGCCAGCAGCCTTAGCGGGGCCGACACCGGGGAGCTGTTTTTT
CASSLSGADTGELFF
>-|TRBV7-9|-|TRBJ1-1
TGTGCCAGCAGCTTACGGGACTCACCGCCGGGGAACACTGAAGCTTTCTTT
CASSLRDSPPGNTEAFF
>few|TRBV6-1|TRBD1|TRBJ1-6
TGTGCCGGAGGACAGGTCGATAATTCACCCCTCCACTTT
CAGGQVDNSPLHF